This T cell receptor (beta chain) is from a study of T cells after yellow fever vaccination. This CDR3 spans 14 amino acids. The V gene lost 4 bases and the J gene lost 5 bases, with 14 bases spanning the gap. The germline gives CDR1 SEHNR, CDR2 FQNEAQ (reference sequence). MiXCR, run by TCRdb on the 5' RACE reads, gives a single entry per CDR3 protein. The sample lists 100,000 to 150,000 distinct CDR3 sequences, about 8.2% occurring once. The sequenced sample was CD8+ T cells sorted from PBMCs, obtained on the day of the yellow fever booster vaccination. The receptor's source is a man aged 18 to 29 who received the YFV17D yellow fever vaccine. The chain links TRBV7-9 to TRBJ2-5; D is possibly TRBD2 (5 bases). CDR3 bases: TGTGCCAGCAGCTCAGAGGGAGTCTGGGAGACCCAGTACTTC. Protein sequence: CASSSEGVWETQYF.